This T cell receptor (beta chain) emerged from a study of blood T cell repertoires in COVID-19. Study background: COVID-19 samples from acute and convalescent phases originated in the United States, Italy and Spain.

Original processing methods: Reference gene primer amplification gave estimated nucleated cell counts. Sequencing was performed with immunoSEQ multiplex PCR; in TCRdb, only in-frame clones are kept and a portion is missing. V and J calls and clone size come straight from that table; D and trimming were deduced from the DNA. The data contain hundreds of thousands of clones, about 82% of them seen just once; the ten biggest clones take up around 5.5%. The CDR3 consists of 14 residues. The V gene's germline CDR1 is SGHNT and CDR2 YYREEE (reference sequence). The ends lost 0 bases at V and 6 bases at J; junction bases unmatched: 4.

The receptor was isolated from a middle-aged man with active or convalescent COVID-19. Sequencing was done on a sample of peripheral blood. This chain links TRBV5-4 with TRBJ2-7; TRBD2 matches at 9 bases. The DNA for the CDR3 is TGTGCCAGCAGCTTGGAGCCTAGCGGGGCCGAGCAGTACTTC. This sequence encodes CASSLEPSGAEQYF.